The 32 T cell receptor beta chains presented below share a single source sample, sequenced in a study of response to subunit inactivated influenza vaccine. TCRdb called the RT-PCR reads again in MiXCR, with one record for every CDR3 protein. The table includes roughly 630,000 distinct CDR3 sequences, 12% to 15% detected once. Source: PBMCs from blood, taken 14 to 15 days before vaccination. These receptors all stem from a man between 50 and 59 years old who received an inactivated influenza vaccine.

The V gene is TRBV28, the J gene TRBJ1-1; unclear D gene. V was shortened by 4 bases and J by 7 bases, with 13 bases between the two germline ends. The germline gives CDR1 MDHEN, CDR2 SYDVKM. This CDR3 comprises 13 residues. CDR3 sequence reads: CASSSMGKDEAFF. CDR3 in DNA: TGTGCCAGCAGTTCCATGGGTAAGGATGAAGCTTTCTTT.

This clonotype was recorded a few times. This chain links TRBV12-3 or TRBV12-4 with TRBJ1-1; D is unresolved. V gave up 2 bases and J gave up 7 bases, with 11 bases separating them. This CDR3 is built from 13 residues. The CDR3 loop reads CASSLSGLGEAFF. The CDR3 DNA is TGTGCCAGCAGTTTATCGGGGTTAGGTGAAGCTTTCTTT.

At least ten counts were recorded for this clonotype. The rearrangement uses TRBV7-9 and TRBJ2-5; D might be TRBD2 (5 bases). The CDR3 extends over 12 amino acids. Trimming removed 5 bases from V and 4 bases from J, with 8 bases in between. Germline V gene data show CDR1 as SEHNR and CDR2 as FQNEAQ (reference sequence). The CDR3 is CASSQEGETQYF. In DNA, the CDR3 is TGTGCCAGCAGCCAAGAGGGAGAGACCCAGTACTTC. Filled out from reference TRBV7-9 and TRBJ2-5, the complete variable domain reads DTGVSQNPRHKITKRGQNVTFRCDPISEHNRLYWYRQTLGQGPEFLTYFQNEAQLEKSRLLSDRFSAERPKGSFSTLEIQRTEQGDSAMYLCASSQEGETQYFGPGTRLLVL.

The chain links TRBV9 to TRBJ2-5; D might be TRBD1 (6 bases). CDR3 length: 14 amino acids. CDR1 SGDLS and CDR2 YYNGEE come from the germline V gene. V shed 2 bases and J shed 4 bases, with 12 bases lying between them. Written as DNA, the CDR3 is TGTGCCAGCAGCGTTTCACAGGGAGCAGAGACCCAGTACTTC. Encoded protein: CASSVSQGAETQYF.

This clonotype came up many times. The chain recombines TRBV15 with TRBJ2-3; D might be TRBD2 (6 bases). The V end lost 6 bases, the J end lost 3 bases, and 16 bases lay between the germline ends. This CDR3 comprises 15 residues. Germline lookup yields CDR1 LNHNV and CDR2 YYDKDF (reference sequence). CDR3 bases: TGTGCCACCAGTCAAGAGGAGGGAAAAACAGATACGCAGTATTTT. Its protein is CATSQEEGKTDTQYF.

The rearrangement links TRBV12-3 or TRBV12-4 to TRBJ2-7, with TRBD1 matching 9 bases. The length of the CDR3 is 15 residues. J lost 5 bases, V lost 4 bases, and 9 bases had no gene match. Written as DNA, the CDR3 is TGTGCCAGCAGTTCGGGACAGGGCCACGGGGACGAGCAGTACTTC. Protein product: CASSSGQGHGDEQYF.

This clonotype was picked up many times. The chain has TRBV10-3 and TRBJ2-2; the D is unclear. Germline values: CDR1 ENHRY, CDR2 SYGVKD. CDR3 length: 13 residues. Trimming left V 6 bases short and J 7 bases short, with 12 bases between. In DNA, the CDR3 is TGTGCCATCAGAGACATGACTGGCGGGGAGCTGTTTTTT. The encoded protein is CAIRDMTGGELFF.

Only a few counts were recorded for this clonotype. The chain is built from TRBV19 and TRBJ2-3, with D perhaps matching TRBD1 (5 bases). This CDR3 is 15 amino acids long. The V gene's germline CDR1 is LNHDA and CDR2 SQIVND (reference sequence). Trimming pared 5 bases from V and 6 bases from J, leaving 18 bases between. The CDR3 DNA is TGTGCCAGTAGTCCGGGTCCACACGCAGGGGATACGCAGTATTTT. This gives the protein CASSPGPHAGDTQYF.

This chain connects TRBV12-3 or TRBV12-4 to TRBJ2-1; D assignment may be TRBD1 or TRBD2 (6 bases each). The CDR3 is 16 residues long. The ends were cut back, 8 bases at V and 9 bases at J, with 26 bases in the middle. CDR3 DNA sequence: TGTGCCAGCCTCGGAGTCGACGGGGGCCTGACTGTTGAGCAGTTCTTC. It codes for CASLGVDGGLTVEQFF.

This clonotype has a handful of counts. The chain uses TRBV29-1 and TRBJ2-7, with a possible D match to TRBD1 (5 bases). Germline lookup yields CDR1 SQVTM and CDR2 ANQGSEA. This CDR3 region has 13 residues. Trimming left V 4 bases short and J 3 bases short, with 13 bases between. CDR3 amino acids: CSVVSDRNYEQYF. The CDR3 DNA reads as TGCAGCGTTGTATCCGACAGAAACTACGAGCAGTACTTC.

Ten or more counts support this clonotype. The chain uses TRBV4-3 and TRBJ1-4, with D perhaps TRBD1 (5 bases). The CDR3 sequence is 15 residues long. V dropped 0 bases and J dropped 7 bases, with 12 bases sitting between them. Germline CDR1 and CDR2: LGHNA and YSLEER. CDR3 amino acids: CASSQEGVPSEKLFF. CDR3 DNA: TGCGCCAGCAGCCAAGAGGGGGTCCCTAGTGAAAAACTGTTTTTT.

This chain links TRBV20-1 with TRBJ2-5; D is possibly TRBD1 or TRBD2 (5 bases each). The germline V and J ends were trimmed by 1 base and 5 bases, with 14 bases remaining between them. The CDR3 totals 14 residues. Germline V gene sequence: CDR1 DFQATT, CDR2 SNEGSKA (reference sequence). In DNA form, the CDR3 reads TGCAGTGCTAGAGTTTGGGGGAGTCTGGAGACCCAGTACTTC. Its translation: CSARVWGSLETQYF.

This clonotype has more than one count but fewer than ten. The chain carries TRBV20-1 and TRBJ2-4, with 12 bases aligning to TRBD2. CDR3 length: 14 residues. Germline V gives CDR1 DFQATT, CDR2 SNEGSKA (reference sequence). The junction had 6 bases not matched to a gene; V was cut back by 4 bases and J by 8 bases. The DNA for the CDR3 is TGCAGTGCTACTAGCGGGAGGGTGTTGGACATTCAGTACTTC. This gives the protein CSATSGRVLDIQYF.

This clonotype showed up just a few times. This chain links TRBV4-2 with TRBJ2-3, with 11 bases lining up with TRBD2. The V gene's germline CDR1 is LGHNA and CDR2 YNFKEQ. V trimming: 3 bases; J trimming: 2 bases; junction bases outside the gene matches: 4. This CDR3 contains 16 residues. CDR3: CASSQIAGGPTDTQYF. The CDR3 nucleotides are TGTGCCAGCAGCCAGATAGCGGGAGGGCCCACAGATACGCAGTATTTT.

V and J are TRBV20-1 and TRBJ1-6; TRBD1 is a possible D gene (6 bases). The CDR3 has 14 amino acids. Germline values: CDR1 DFQATT, CDR2 SNEGSKA (reference sequence). With 5 bases removed from V and 2 bases from J, the gap between germline ends came to 10 bases. CDR3 DNA sequence: TGCAGTGCTGGAGGGGGGACCTATAATTCACCCCTCCACTTT. Translated, it gives CSAGGGTYNSPLHF.

The rearrangement joins TRBV29-1 to TRBJ1-1, with a possible D match to TRBD1 (6 bases). Germline V gene data show CDR1 as SQVTM and CDR2 as ANQGSEA. V was cut by 6 bases and J by 3 bases, with 17 bases left in between. This CDR3 is 14 amino acids long. The chain's CDR3 is CSVDAGAADTEAFF. The CDR3 DNA follows: TGCAGCGTGGACGCAGGGGCGGCAGACACTGAAGCTTTCTTT.

This chain links TRBV9 with TRBJ2-7, with D possibly being TRBD1 (5 bases). Germline V gene sequence: CDR1 SGDLS, CDR2 YYNGEE. V dropped 0 bases and J dropped 3 bases, with 13 bases sitting between them. The CDR3 covers 15 residues. CDR3 residues: CASSVGPNTGYEQYF. The CDR3 nucleotides are TGTGCCAGCAGCGTAGGTCCTAATACAGGCTACGAGCAGTACTTC.

The CDR3 bases are TGTGCCAGCAGCATACTAGCGGGGGTCAGCGAGCAGTACTTC. Translated, it gives CASSILAGVSEQYF. The rearrangement uses TRBV28 and TRBJ2-7; 11 nucleotides align to TRBD2. This CDR3 comprises 14 residues. Germline V gene sequence: CDR1 MDHEN, CDR2 SYDVKM. Trimming cost V 6 bases and J 6 bases; bases outside gene matches: 7.

This clonotype was seen repeatedly, ten times or more. The chain recombines TRBV12-3 or TRBV12-4 with TRBJ2-2; D remains unclear. This CDR3 is built from 13 residues. Trimming stripped 3 bases from V and 5 bases from J, with 7 bases between. The CDR3, as DNA: TGTGCCAGCAGTTTTGTTGGGACCGGGGAGCTGTTTTTT. It codes for CASSFVGTGELFF.

This clonotype has a count of ten or more. The gene calls are TRBV5-6 and TRBJ2-1, with 9 bases lining up with TRBD1. Germline-derived CDR1 and CDR2 are SGHDT and YYEEEE. V shed 3 bases, J shed 6 bases, and the junction held 7 bases outside the gene matches. The CDR3 contains 15 residues. The CDR3 protein is CASSYTGGAPNEQFF. In nucleotides, the CDR3 is TGTGCCAGCAGCTACACAGGGGGCGCCCCCAATGAGCAGTTCTTC.

The rearrangement uses TRBV20-1 and TRBJ2-7; the D gene is possibly TRBD2 (6 bases). Germline V CDR1 and CDR2: DFQATT, SNEGSKA (reference sequence). V dropped 4 bases and J dropped 4 bases, with 17 bases sitting between them. The CDR3 is 14 amino acids. The CDR3 DNA reads as TGCAGTGCTATCCGGGCGGGACTGACTTACGAGCAGTACTTC. This encodes CSAIRAGLTYEQYF.

The chain is built from TRBV20-1 and TRBJ2-3; possible D gene TRBD2, 7 bases. CDR1 is DFQATT, CDR2 SNEGSKA, per germline (reference sequence). The CDR3 sequence is 13 residues long. Trimming removed 3 bases at V and 5 bases at J, with 12 bases between. The CDR3 sequence is CSASRGAGDTQYF. The CDR3 DNA reads TGCAGTGCTAGTCGGGGGGCCGGAGATACGCAGTATTTT.

The sample holds a few counts of this clonotype. The rearrangement joins TRBV12-3 or TRBV12-4 to TRBJ1-2; D remains unclear. This CDR3 spans 11 amino acids. The V end was cut by 3 bases, the J end by 7 bases, with 6 bases between. CDR3 DNA: TGTGCCAGCAGTTTCGGGGTTGGCTACACCTTC. Amino acids: CASSFGVGYTF.

The chain joins TRBV5-1 to TRBJ2-1, with D possibly called TRBD1 or TRBD2 (6 bases each). Between the trimmed V and J ends, which lost 3 bases and 5 bases, there was a span of 21 bases. The CDR3 is 17 residues long. The germline gives CDR1 SGHRS, CDR2 YFSETQ. In DNA form, the CDR3 reads TGCGCCAGCAGCTCCCAGGGCCGTCTTCGGGGGCACAATGAGCAGTTCTTC. This sequence encodes CASSSQGRLRGHNEQFF.

This clonotype was seen a few times. The chain combines TRBV4-3 with TRBJ2-1, with 10 bases identical to TRBD2. The ends lost 0 bases at V and 12 bases at J; junction bases unmatched: 8. The CDR3 spans 15 residues. Germline assignment: CDR1 LGHNA and CDR2 YSLEER. The CDR3 region has the DNA TGCGCCAGCAGCCAAGATTACGGAGCGGGAGGGTCGCAGTTCTTC. This codes for CASSQDYGAGGSQFF.

The genes are TRBV19 and TRBJ2-3, with TRBD2 matching 9 bases. Germline lookup yields CDR1 LNHDA and CDR2 SQIVND (reference sequence). CDR3 size: 18 residues. V trimming: 5 bases; J trimming: 2 bases; junction bases outside the gene matches: 14. This CDR3 is CASSHPGNSGSATDTQYF. The CDR3 DNA reads as TGTGCCAGTAGTCACCCCGGAAATAGCGGGAGTGCCACAGATACGCAGTATTTT. Full variable domain (outside the CDR3, taken from reference TRBV19 and TRBJ2-3): DGGITQSPKYLFRKEGQNVTLSCEQNLNHDAMYWYRQDPGQGLRLIYYSQIVNDFQKGDIAEGYSVSREKKESFPLTVTSAQKNPTAFYLCASSHPGNSGSATDTQYFGPGTRLTVL.

The gene calls are TRBV21-1 and TRBJ2-5. TRBV21-1 is deemed a pseudogene. CDR3 length equals 15 residues. CDR3 protein: CASSKAKISGETQYF. CDR3 bases: TGTGCCAGCAGCAAAGCCAAGATATCGGGAGAGACCCAGTACTTC.

The chain links TRBV10-3 to TRBJ2-5, with D perhaps matching TRBD1 or TRBD2 (6 bases each). Deletions cut 4 bases from V and 2 bases from J, with 17 bases between. This CDR3 is 16 amino acids long. CDR1 is ENHRY, CDR2 SYGVKD, per germline. The CDR3 DNA is TGTGCCATCAGTGGCTCCGGGGGCCAAGGACAAGAGACCCAGTACTTC. This codes for CAISGSGGQGQETQYF.

The V gene is TRBV11-1, the J gene TRBJ2-7; D not resolved. Per germline, CDR1 SGHAT and CDR2 FQDESV (reference sequence). The V end was cut by 2 bases, the J end by 0 bases, with 20 bases between. This CDR3 comprises 18 residues. CDR3 bases: TGTGCCAGCAGCTTAAGTCCGTCAGCCCTACTTCCCTCCTACGAGCAGTACTTC. Amino acids: CASSLSPSALLPSYEQYF.

A few counts support this clonotype. The CDR3 DNA follows: TGTGCCAGCAGACCAACCCGGGACAACGCCTACGAGCAGTACTTC. Translating gives CASRPTRDNAYEQYF. The gene calls are TRBV7-8 and TRBJ2-7, with D perhaps TRBD1 (6 bases). Trimming cost V 6 bases and J 2 bases, with 17 bases left between them. The CDR3 loop spans 15 amino acids. Germline CDR1 SGHVS, CDR2 FQNEAQ. Full variable domain (remainder filled in from reference TRBV7-8 and TRBJ2-7): GAGVSQSPRYKVAKRGQDVALRCDPISGHVSLFWYQQALGQGPEFLTYFQNEAQLDKSGLPSDRFFAERPEGSVSTLKIQRTQQEDSAVYLCASRPTRDNAYEQYFGPGTRLTVT.

A note on this clonotype: This CDR3 fails to terminate in the conserved phenylalanine or tryptophan, so it likely reflects a read error. The genes are TRBV20-1 and TRBJ2-7, with TRBD1 as a possible D gene (6 bases). V was shortened by 6 bases and J by 4 bases, with 16 bases between the two germline ends. This CDR3 comprises 13 residues. The V gene's germline CDR1 is DFQATT and CDR2 SNEGSKA (reference sequence). CDR3 in amino acids: CSARPGQEYEQYL. The CDR3, as DNA: TGCAGTGCAAGGCCGGGACAAGAATACGAGCAGTACCTC.

The J gene is TRBJ1-2, the V gene TRBV9, with 7 bases identical to TRBD1. The germline gives CDR1 SGDLS, CDR2 YYNGEE. The junction had 13 bases not matched to a gene; V was cut back by 4 bases and J by 7 bases. This CDR3 has 15 residues. The CDR3: CASSPSPGTAVGYTF. Written as DNA, the CDR3 is TGTGCCAGCAGCCCCTCCCCCGGGACAGCGGTTGGCTACACCTTC.